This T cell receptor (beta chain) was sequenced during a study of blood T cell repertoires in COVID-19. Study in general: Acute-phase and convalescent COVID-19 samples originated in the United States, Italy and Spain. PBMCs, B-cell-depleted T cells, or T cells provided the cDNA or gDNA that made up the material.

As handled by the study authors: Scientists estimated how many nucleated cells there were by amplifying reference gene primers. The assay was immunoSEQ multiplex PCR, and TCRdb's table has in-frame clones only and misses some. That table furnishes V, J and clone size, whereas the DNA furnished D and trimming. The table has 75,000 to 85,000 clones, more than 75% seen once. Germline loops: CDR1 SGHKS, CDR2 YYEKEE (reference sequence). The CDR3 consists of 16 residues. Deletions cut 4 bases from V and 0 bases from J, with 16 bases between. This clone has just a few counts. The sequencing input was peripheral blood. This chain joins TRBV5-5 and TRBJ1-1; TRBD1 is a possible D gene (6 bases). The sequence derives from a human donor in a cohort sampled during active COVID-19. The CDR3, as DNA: TGTGCCAGCAGCAAAACCGGGACACTACTGAACACTGAAGCTTTCTTT. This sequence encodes CASSKTGTLLNTEAFF.